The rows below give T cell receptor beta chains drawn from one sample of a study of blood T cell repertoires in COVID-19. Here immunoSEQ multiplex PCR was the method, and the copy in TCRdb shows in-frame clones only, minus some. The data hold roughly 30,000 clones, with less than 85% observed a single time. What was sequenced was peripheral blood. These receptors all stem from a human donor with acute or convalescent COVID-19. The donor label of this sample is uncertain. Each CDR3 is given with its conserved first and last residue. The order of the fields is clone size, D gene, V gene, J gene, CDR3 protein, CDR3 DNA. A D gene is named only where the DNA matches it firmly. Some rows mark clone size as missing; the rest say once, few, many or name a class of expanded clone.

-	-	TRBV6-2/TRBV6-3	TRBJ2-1	CASSYRLEGPQDEQFF	TGTGCCAGCAGTTACAGGCTGGAGGGCCCCCAGGATGAGCAGTTCTTC
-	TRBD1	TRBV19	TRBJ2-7	CASSEPGQGIYEQYF	TGTGCCAGTAGTGAACCGGGACAGGGAATTTACGAGCAGTACTTC
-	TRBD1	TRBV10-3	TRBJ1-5	CAISSGTDQPQHF	TGTGCCATCAGCTCCGGGACAGATCAGCCCCAGCATTTT
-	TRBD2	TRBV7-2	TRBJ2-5	CASSLNTGTKGETQYF	TGTGCCAGCAGCTTAAATACCGGGACTAAGGGGGAGACCCAGTACTTC
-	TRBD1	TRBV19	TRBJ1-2	CATGTGSGYTF	TGTGCCACCGGGACAGGGAGTGGCTACACCTTC
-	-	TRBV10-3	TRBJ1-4	CAISESAGVDEKLFF	TGTGCCATCAGTGAGTCGGCAGGGGTCGACGAAAAACTGTTTTTT
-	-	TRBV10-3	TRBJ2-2	CAISESRDRAVIINTGELFF	TGTGCCATCAGTGAGTCGCGGGACCGGGCAGTGATAATAAACACCGGGGAGCTGTTTTTT
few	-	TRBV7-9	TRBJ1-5	CASSFAGGSNQPQHF	TGTGCCAGCAGCTTCGCGGGGGGTAGCAATCAGCCCCAGCATTTT
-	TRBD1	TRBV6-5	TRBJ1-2	CASSSLGDRDNYGYTF	TGTGCCAGCAGTTCCCTCGGGGACAGGGACAACTATGGCTACACCTTC
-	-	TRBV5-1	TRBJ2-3	CASSLGQDTQYF	TGCGCCAGCAGCTTGGGACAGGATACGCAGTATTTT
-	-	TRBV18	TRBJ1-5	CASSPAQDQPQHF	TGTGCCAGCTCACCGGCCCAAGATCAGCCCCAGCATTTT
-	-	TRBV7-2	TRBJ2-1	CASSTGLLNEQFF	TGTGCCAGCAGCACGGGACTCCTCAATGAGCAGTTCTTC
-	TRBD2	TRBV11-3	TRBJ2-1	CASSLGTSVHNEQFF	TGTGCCAGCAGCTTGGGGACTAGCGTCCACAATGAGCAGTTCTTC
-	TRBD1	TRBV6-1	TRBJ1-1	CASSERDRGTEAFF	TGTGCCAGCAGTGAAAGGGACAGGGGGACTGAAGCTTTCTTT
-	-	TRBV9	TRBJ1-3	CASSPRGFSGNTIYF	TGTGCCAGCAGCCCTAGAGGGTTCTCTGGAAACACCATATATTTT
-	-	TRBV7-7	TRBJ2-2	CASSFTGSATGELFF	TGTGCTAGCAGCTTTACAGGGTCGGCCACCGGGGAGCTGTTTTTT
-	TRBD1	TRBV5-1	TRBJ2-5	CASSLAGTGTNQETQYF	TGCGCCAGCAGCTTGGCCGGGACAGGGACCAACCAAGAGACCCAGTACTTC
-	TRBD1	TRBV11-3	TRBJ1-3	CASSSGQVGNTIYF	TGTGCCAGCAGCAGCGGACAGGTCGGAAACACCATATATTTT